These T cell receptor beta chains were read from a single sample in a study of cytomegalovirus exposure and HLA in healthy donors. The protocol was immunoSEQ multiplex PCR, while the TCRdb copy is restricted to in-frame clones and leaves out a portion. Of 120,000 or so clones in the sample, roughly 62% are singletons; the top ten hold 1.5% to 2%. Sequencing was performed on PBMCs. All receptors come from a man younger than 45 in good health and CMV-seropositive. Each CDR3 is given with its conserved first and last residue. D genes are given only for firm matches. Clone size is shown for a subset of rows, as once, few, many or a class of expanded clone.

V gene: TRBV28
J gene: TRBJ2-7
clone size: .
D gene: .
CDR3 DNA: TGTGCCAGCAGTTTTGTCGAGGGGACTTCCTACGAGCAGTACTTC
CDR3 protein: CASSFVEGTSYEQYF

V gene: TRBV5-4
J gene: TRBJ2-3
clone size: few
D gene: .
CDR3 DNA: TGTGCCAGCAGCTTCCTGACAGCAGATACGCAGTATTTT
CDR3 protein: CASSFLTADTQYF

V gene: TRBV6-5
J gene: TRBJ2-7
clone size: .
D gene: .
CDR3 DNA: TGTGCCAGCAGTTACCGGCAGGGTAACTCCTACGAGCAGTACTTC
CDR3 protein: CASSYRQGNSYEQYF

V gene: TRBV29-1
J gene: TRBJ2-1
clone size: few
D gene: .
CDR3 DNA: TGCAGCGTTTTAGGGGGGGCTCGTTCCTACAATGAGCAGTTCTTC
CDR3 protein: CSVLGGARSYNEQFF

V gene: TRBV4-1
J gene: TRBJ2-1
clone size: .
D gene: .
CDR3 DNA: TGCGCCAGCAGCCAAGATCCCAACTACAATGAGCAGTTCTTC
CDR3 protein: CASSQDPNYNEQFF

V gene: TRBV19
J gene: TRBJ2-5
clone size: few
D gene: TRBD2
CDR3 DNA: TGTGCCAGTAGTATGGCGGGGGGAGAGACCCAGTACTTC
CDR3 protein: CASSMAGGETQYF

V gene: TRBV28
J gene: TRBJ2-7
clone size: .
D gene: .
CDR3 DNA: TGTGCCAGCAGTTTAGCGGGGAGCTCCTACGAGCAGTACTTC
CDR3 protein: CASSLAGSSYEQYF

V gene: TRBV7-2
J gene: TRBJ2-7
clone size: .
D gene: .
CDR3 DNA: TGTGCCAGCAGCTTCTCAGGGGATAACTCCTACGAGCAGTACTTC
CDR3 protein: CASSFSGDNSYEQYF

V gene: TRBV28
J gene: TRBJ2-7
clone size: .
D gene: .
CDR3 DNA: TGTGCCAGCAGTTTATACATGACAGACTCTGATTCCCGCTACGAGCAGTACTTC
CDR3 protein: CASSLYMTDSDSRYEQYF

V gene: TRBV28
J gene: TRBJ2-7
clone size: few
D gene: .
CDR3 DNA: TGTGCCAGCAGTTTTTACGGGAGTTCCTACGAGCAGTACTTC
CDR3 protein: CASSFYGSSYEQYF

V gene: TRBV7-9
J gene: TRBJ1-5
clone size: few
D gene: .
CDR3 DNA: TGTGCCAGCAGCTTGGAGACCGTTGAGCCCCAGCATTTT
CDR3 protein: CASSLETVEPQHF

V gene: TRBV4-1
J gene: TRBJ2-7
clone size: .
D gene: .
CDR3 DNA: TGCGCCAGCAGCCAAGATCGTCACAGGGCCTCCTACGAGCAGTACTTC
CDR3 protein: CASSQDRHRASYEQYF

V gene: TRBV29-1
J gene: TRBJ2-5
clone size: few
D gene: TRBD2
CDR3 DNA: TGCAGCGTTATCCCGGGACTAGCGGTTCAAGAGACCCAGTACTTC
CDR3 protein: CSVIPGLAVQETQYF

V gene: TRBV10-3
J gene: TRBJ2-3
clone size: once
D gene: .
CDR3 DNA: TGTGCCATCAGCGTGGGACTCCGCCCGGATACGCAGTATTTT
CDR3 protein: CAISVGLRPDTQYF

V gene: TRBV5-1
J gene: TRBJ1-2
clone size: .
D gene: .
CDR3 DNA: TGCGCCAGCAGCTTCTTGGGGGGTAGTTGGGGCTACACCTTC
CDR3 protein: CASSFLGGSWGYTF

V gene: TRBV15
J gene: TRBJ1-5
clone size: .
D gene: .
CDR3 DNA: TGTGCCACCAGCAGAGTTGGCGGCCGATACAATCAGCCCCAGCATTTT
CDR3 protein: CATSRVGGRYNQPQHF

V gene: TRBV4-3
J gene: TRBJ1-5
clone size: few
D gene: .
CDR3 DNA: TGCGCCAGCAGCCAAGATCGGCGACTGGCTGGCAATCAGCCCCAGCATTTT
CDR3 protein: CASSQDRRLAGNQPQHF

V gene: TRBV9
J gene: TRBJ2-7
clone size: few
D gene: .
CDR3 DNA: TGTGCCAGCAGCCAGCCGGGACAACCCGAGCAGTACTTC
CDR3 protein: CASSQPGQPEQYF

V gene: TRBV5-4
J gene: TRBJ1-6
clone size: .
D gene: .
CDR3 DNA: TGTGCCAGCAGCTTGGGGGAGGGACGGTCACCCCTCCACTTT
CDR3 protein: CASSLGEGRSPLHF

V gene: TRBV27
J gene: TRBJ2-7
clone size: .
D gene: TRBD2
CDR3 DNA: TGTGCCACCAGGAAATATGGACTAGCGGGAAGCGAGCAGTACTTC
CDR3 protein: CATRKYGLAGSEQYF

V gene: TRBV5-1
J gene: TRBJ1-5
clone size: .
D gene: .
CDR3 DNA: TGCGCCAGCAGCTTGGGGGGAGACAATAGCAATCAGCCCCAGCATTTT
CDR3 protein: CASSLGGDNSNQPQHF

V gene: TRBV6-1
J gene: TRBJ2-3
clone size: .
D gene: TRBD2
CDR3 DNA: TGTGCCAGCAGTGTAATAGCGGGATCCACAGATACGCAGTATTTT
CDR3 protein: CASSVIAGSTDTQYF

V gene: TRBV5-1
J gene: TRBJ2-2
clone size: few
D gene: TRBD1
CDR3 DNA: TGCGCCAGCAGCACCAGGGGGCTATCGCCCGGGGAGCTGTTTTTT
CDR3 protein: CASSTRGLSPGELFF

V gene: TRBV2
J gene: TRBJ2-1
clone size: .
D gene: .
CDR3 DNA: TGTGCCAGCAGTCCTGGACAGTACAATGAGCAGTTCTTC
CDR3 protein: CASSPGQYNEQFF

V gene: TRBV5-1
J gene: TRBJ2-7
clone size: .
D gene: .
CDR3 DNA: TGCGCCAGCAGCTTTGGGGCTGGTTACGAGCAGTACTTC
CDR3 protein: CASSFGAGYEQYF

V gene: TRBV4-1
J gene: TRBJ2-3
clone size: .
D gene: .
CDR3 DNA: TGCGCCAGCAGCCAACAGGGTCCAGATACGCAGTATTTT
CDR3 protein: CASSQQGPDTQYF

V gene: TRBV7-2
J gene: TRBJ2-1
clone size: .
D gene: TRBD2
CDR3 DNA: TGTGCCAGCAGCTCACGACTAGCAGCCAATGAGCAGTTCTTC
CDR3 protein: CASSSRLAANEQFF

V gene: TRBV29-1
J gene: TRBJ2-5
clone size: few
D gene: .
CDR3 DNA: TGCAGCGGAAAGCGGGAAGAGACCCAGTACTTC
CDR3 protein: CSGKREETQYF

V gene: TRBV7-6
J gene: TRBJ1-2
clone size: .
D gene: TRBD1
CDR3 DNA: TGTGCCAGCAGCCCCGCAGGACAGGGCTCCGCTGGCTACACCTTC
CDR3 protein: CASSPAGQGSAGYTF

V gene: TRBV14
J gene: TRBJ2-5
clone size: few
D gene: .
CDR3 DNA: TGTGCCAGCAGCCCCCACAGGGAGACCCAGTACTTC
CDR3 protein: CASSPHRETQYF

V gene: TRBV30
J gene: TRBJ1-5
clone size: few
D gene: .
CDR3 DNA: TGTGCCTGGAGTCTCCAGGGTCTGCAGCCCCAGCATTTT
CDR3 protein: CAWSLQGLQPQHF

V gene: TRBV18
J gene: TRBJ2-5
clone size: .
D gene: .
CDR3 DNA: TGTGCCAGCTCACCACCACCAGGGCGGGAGACCCAGTACTTC
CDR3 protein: CASSPPPGRETQYF

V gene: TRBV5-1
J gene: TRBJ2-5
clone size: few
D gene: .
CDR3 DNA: TGCGCCAGCAGCTTCACCCTCCCCGGGCAAGAGACCCAGTACTTC
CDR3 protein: CASSFTLPGQETQYF

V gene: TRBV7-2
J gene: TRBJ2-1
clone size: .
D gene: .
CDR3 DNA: TGTGCCAGCAGCTTAGCCAGCGGGAAGGGGGGGGCCTACAATGAGCAGTTCTTC
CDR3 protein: CASSLASGKGGAYNEQFF

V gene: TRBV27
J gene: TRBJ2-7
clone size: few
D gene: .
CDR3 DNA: TGTGCCAGCAGTTTTCAGCAGGGTAACGAGCAGTACTTC
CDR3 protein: CASSFQQGNEQYF

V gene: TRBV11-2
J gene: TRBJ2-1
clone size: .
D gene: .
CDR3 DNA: TGTGCCAGCAGCTTAGATTACCGGGTCAATGAGCAGTTCTTC
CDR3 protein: CASSLDYRVNEQFF

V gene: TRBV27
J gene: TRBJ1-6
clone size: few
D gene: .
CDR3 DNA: TGTGCCAGCAGTCCTGGGGCCGCTAATTCACCCCTCCACTTT
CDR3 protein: CASSPGAANSPLHF

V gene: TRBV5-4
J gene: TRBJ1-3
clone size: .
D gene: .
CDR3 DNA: TGTGCCAGCAGCTTCACCAGGGGCAGAAACTCTGGAAACACCATATATTTT
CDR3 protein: CASSFTRGRNSGNTIYF